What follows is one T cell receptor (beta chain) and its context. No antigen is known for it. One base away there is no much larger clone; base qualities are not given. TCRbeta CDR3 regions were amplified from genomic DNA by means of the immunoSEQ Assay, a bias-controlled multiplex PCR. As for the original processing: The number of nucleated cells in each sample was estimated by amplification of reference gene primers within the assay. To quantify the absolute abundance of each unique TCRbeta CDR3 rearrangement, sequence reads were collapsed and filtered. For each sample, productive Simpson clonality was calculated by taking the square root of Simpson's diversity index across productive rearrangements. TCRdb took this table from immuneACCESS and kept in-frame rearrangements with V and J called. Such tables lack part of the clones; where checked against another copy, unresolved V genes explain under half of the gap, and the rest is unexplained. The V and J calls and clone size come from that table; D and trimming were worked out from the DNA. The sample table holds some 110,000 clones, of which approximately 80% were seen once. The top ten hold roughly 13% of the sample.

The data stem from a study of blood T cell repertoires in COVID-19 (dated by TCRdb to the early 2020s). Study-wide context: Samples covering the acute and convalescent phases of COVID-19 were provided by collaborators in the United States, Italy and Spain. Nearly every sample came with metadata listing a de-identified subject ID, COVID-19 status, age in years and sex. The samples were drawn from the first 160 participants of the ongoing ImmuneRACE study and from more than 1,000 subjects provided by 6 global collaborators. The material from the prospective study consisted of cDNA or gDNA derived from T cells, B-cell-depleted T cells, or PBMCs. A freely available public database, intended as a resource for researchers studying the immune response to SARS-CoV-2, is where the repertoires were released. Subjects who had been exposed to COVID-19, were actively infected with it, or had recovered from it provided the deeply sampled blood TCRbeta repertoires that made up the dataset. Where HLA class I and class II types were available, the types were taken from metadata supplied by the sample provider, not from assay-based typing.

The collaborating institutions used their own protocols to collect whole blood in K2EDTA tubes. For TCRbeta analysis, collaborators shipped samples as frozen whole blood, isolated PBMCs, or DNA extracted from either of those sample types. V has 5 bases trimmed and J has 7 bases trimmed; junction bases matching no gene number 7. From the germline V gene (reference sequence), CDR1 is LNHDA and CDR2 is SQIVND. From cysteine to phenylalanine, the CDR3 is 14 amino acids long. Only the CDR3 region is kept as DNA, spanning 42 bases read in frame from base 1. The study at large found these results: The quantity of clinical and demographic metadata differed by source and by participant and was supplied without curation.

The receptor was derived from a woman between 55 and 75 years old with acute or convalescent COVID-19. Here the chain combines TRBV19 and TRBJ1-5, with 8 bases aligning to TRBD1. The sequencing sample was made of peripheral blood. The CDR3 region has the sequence CASSVTGAEQPQHF. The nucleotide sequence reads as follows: TGTGCCAGTAGTGTGACAGGGGCGGAACAGCCCCAGCATTTT.